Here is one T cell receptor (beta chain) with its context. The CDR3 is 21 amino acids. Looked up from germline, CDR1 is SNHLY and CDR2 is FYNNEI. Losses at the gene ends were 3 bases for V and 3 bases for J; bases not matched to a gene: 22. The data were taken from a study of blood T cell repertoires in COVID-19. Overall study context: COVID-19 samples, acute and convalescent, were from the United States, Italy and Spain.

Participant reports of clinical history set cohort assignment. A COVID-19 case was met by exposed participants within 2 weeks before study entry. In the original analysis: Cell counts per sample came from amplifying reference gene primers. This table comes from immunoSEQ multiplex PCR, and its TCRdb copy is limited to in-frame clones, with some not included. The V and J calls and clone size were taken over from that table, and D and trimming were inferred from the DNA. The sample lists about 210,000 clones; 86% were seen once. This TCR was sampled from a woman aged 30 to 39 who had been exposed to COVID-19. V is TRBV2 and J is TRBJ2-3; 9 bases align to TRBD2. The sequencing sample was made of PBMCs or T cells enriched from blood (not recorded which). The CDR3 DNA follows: TGTGCCAGCAGTGACGGGGCCCTTTGGGGCGGGGGGGCCCGGGCAACAGATACGCAGTATTTT. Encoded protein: CASSDGALWGGGARATDTQYF.